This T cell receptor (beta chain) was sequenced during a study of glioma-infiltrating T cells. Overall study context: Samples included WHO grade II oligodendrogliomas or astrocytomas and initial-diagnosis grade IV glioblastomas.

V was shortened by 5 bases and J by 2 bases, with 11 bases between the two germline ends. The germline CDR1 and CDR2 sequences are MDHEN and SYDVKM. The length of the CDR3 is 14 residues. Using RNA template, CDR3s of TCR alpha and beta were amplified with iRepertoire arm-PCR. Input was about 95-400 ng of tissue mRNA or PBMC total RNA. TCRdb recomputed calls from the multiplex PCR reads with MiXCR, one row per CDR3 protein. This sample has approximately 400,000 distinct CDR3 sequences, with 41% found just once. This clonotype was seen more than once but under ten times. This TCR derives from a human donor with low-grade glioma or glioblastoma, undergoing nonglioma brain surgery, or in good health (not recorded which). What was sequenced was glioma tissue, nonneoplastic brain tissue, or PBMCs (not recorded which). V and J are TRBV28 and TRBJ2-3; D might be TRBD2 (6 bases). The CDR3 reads CASSAGGYTDTQYF. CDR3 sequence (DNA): TGTGCCAGCAGTGCTGGGGGGTACACAGATACGCAGTATTTT.